Listed below are T cell receptor beta chains from one sample, sequenced in a study of Ad26.COV2.S vaccination and SARS-CoV-2 variants. TCRdb's table, derived via immunoSEQ multiplex PCR, lists solely in-frame clones and lacks some. This sample has about 680,000 clones, with roughly 90% found just once. Sample: peripheral blood, taken in a trial of Ad26.COV2.S vaccine versus placebo. These receptors were collected from a person aged 18-65 years who received the Ad26.COV2.S COVID-19 vaccine or a placebo. Each CDR3 is given with its conserved first and last residue. Fields, in order: V gene, clone size, D gene, J gene, CDR3 DNA, CDR3 protein. A D gene is named only where the DNA matches it firmly. Clone size, where shown, is once, few, many, or a class for clones that have expanded.

V: TRBV6-6; size: -; D: -; J: TRBJ2-3; DNA: TGTGCCAGCAGTGTTGGGTCTAGCACAGATACGCAGTATTTT; CDR3: CASSVGSSTDTQYF
V: TRBV29-1; size: -; D: TRBD1; J: TRBJ1-1; DNA: TGCAGCGCGGGACAGATAAACACTGAAGCTTTCTTT; CDR3: CSAGQINTEAFF
V: TRBV30; size: -; D: -; J: TRBJ2-3; DNA: TGTGCCTGGAGTGTATTGGCCAGGAAGGAGACGCAGTATTTT; CDR3: CAWSVLARKETQYF
V: TRBV4-1; size: -; D: TRBD1; J: TRBJ2-2; DNA: TGCGCCAGCAGCCAAGCGGGGACAGGGCTGACCGGGGAGCTGTTTTTT; CDR3: CASSQAGTGLTGELFF
V: TRBV19; size: -; D: TRBD2; J: TRBJ2-7; DNA: TGTGCCAGTAGTCAGACTAGCGGACCCTACTCCGAGCAGTACTTC; CDR3: CASSQTSGPYSEQYF
V: TRBV3-1/TRBV3-2; size: -; D: -; J: TRBJ1-2; DNA: TGTGCCAGCAGCCAAGGAGATGGCCATCGAGGGAACTATGGCTACACCTTC; CDR3: CASSQGDGHRGNYGYTF
V: TRBV12-3/TRBV12-4; size: -; D: -; J: TRBJ1-1; DNA: TGTGCCAGCAGGGAGGTTGAAGCTTTCTTT; CDR3: CASREVEAFF
V: TRBV30; size: -; D: -; J: TRBJ2-7; DNA: TGTGCCTGGAGCGACTACTACGAGCAGTACTTC; CDR3: CAWSDYYEQYF
V: TRBV25-1; size: -; D: -; J: TRBJ2-3; DNA: TGTGCCAGCAGTGAATGGGCATTAGGGGATACGCAGTATTTT; CDR3: CASSEWALGDTQYF
V: TRBV18; size: -; D: -; J: TRBJ1-1; DNA: TGTGCCAGCTCACTTACAGGGCCGAACACTGAAGCTTTCTTT; CDR3: CASSLTGPNTEAFF
V: TRBV24-1; size: -; D: -; J: TRBJ2-1; DNA: TGTGCCACCAGTGAGAACCGGGACATCTACGACAATGAGCAGTTCTTC; CDR3: CATSENRDIYDNEQFF
V: TRBV7-9; size: -; D: -; J: TRBJ1-1; DNA: TGTGCCAGCAGCTTAGCGGGGGTCACGAACACTGAAGCTTTCTTT; CDR3: CASSLAGVTNTEAFF
V: TRBV21-1; size: -; D: -; J: TRBJ1-5; DNA: TGTGCCAGCAGCACCTCCGGGACAGGTCACAATCAGCCCCAGCATTTT; CDR3: CASSTSGTGHNQPQHF
V: TRBV29-1; size: -; D: TRBD1; J: TRBJ1-4; DNA: TGCAGCGGTGGAGCCGGGACAGGGAATGAAAAACTGTTTTTT; CDR3: CSGGAGTGNEKLFF
V: TRBV4-1; size: -; D: TRBD1; J: TRBJ2-5; DNA: TGCGCCAGCAGCCCGACAGGGTGGGAGACCCAGTACTTC; CDR3: CASSPTGWETQYF
V: TRBV24-1; size: -; D: -; J: TRBJ2-3; DNA: TGTGCCACCAGTGATCCTCGGGGCGGGGCAGATACGCAGTATTTT; CDR3: CATSDPRGGADTQYF
V: TRBV3-1/TRBV3-2; size: -; D: -; J: TRBJ2-4; DNA: TGTGCCAGCAGCCCCAGGGTGGGCAAAAACATTCAGTACTTC; CDR3: CASSPRVGKNIQYF
V: TRBV9; size: -; D: -; J: TRBJ1-6; DNA: TGTGCCAGCAGCGTAGAAGGGGTCGGTTCACCCCTCCACTTT; CDR3: CASSVEGVGSPLHF
V: TRBV11-2; size: -; D: TRBD1; J: TRBJ2-5; DNA: TGTGCCAGCAGCCGGGACAGGGGGGAAGAGACCCAGTACTTC; CDR3: CASSRDRGEETQYF
V: TRBV30; size: -; D: -; J: TRBJ2-2; DNA: TGTGCCTGGAGCTACCAGGGCGACCACACCGGGGAGCTGTTTTTT; CDR3: CAWSYQGDHTGELFF
V: TRBV2; size: -; D: -; J: TRBJ2-7; DNA: TGTGCCAGCAGCGAGGAAGTCCTCTACGAGCAGTACTTC; CDR3: CASSEEVLYEQYF
V: TRBV6-1; size: -; D: TRBD2; J: TRBJ2-1; DNA: TGTGCCAGTTTCACTAGCGGGAGTATTTGGGAGCAGTTCTTC; CDR3: CASFTSGSIWEQFF
V: TRBV3-1/TRBV3-2; size: -; D: TRBD2; J: TRBJ2-2; DNA: TGTGCCAGCAGCCAAGTGTCGGGACTAGCGGGGAAGACCGGGGAGCTGTTTTTT; CDR3: CASSQVSGLAGKTGELFF
V: TRBV5-4; size: -; D: TRBD2; J: TRBJ2-1; DNA: TGTGCCAGCAGCCCTGGGCTAGCGGCCTACAATGAGCAGTTCTTC; CDR3: CASSPGLAAYNEQFF
V: TRBV6-2/TRBV6-3; size: -; D: -; J: TRBJ1-2; DNA: TGTGCCAGCAGTTATTATCAGGGCCATGGCTACACCTTC; CDR3: CASSYYQGHGYTF
V: TRBV5-6; size: -; D: -; J: TRBJ2-3; DNA: TGTGCCAGCAGCTCCACGAAAGGGGCAGATACGCAGTATTTT; CDR3: CASSSTKGADTQYF
V: TRBV24-1; size: once; D: -; J: TRBJ2-3; DNA: TGTGCCACCAGTGAAGGGCCCCCAGATACGCAGTATTTT; CDR3: CATSEGPPDTQYF
V: TRBV7-9; size: -; D: -; J: TRBJ2-1; DNA: TGTGCCAGTTCAGGGCAGCGCGAGCAGTTCTTC; CDR3: CASSGQREQFF
V: TRBV6-2/TRBV6-3; size: -; D: TRBD2; J: TRBJ2-5; DNA: TGTGCCAGTAGCGGGGGGGAAGAGACCCAGTACTTC; CDR3: CASSGGEETQYF